This note documents a single T cell receptor beta chain sequence. Its ends do not fully match the called genes, so a read error is possible. This record belongs to a study of blood T cell repertoires in COVID-19. About the research overall: Whether acute or convalescent, the COVID-19 samples came from the United States, Italy and Spain. The analysed material was cDNA or gDNA that came from T cells, B-cell-depleted T cells, or PBMCs.

The V gene's germline CDR1 is SEHNR and CDR2 FQNEAQ (reference sequence). There are 10 residues in the CDR3. The data were produced by immunoSEQ multiplex PCR, yet TCRdb's version contains in-frame clones alone and is incomplete. The sample holds around 270,000 clones, roughly 84% seen once. The rearrangement links TRBV7-9 to TRBJ1-3; D is possibly TRBD1 (6 bases). The sample consisted of peripheral blood. The receptor comes from a woman aged 40 to 50 who had recovered from COVID-19. The CDR3 spells CASSIQGRDF. The CDR3 DNA reads as TGTGCCAGCAGCATACAGGGTCGGGATTTT.